The 14 T cell receptor beta chains reported below all come from one sample, sequenced in a study of blood T cell repertoires in COVID-19. Repertoires were generated with immunoSEQ multiplex PCR, while TCRdb's copy carries only in-frame clones and drops some. The sample contains around 28,000 clones, 70% to 90% of which appear only once. Sequences were obtained from peripheral blood. The receptors come from a woman aged 80 or older with COVID-19, enrolled during active disease.

The rearrangement uses TRBV16 and TRBJ2-5, with D perhaps matching TRBD1 (6 bases). The length of the CDR3 is 15 residues. V was pared by 4 bases and J by 3 bases, with 15 bases between. Germline V gene sequence: CDR1 KGHSY, CDR2 FQNENV. The CDR3 coding sequence is TGTGCCAGCAGCCCTGCCGGGACAAGGGAAGAGACCCAGTACTTC. Translation: CASSPAGTREETQYF.

This chain joins TRBV19 and TRBJ2-1, with 7 nucleotides matching TRBD1. Germline V lookup: CDR1 LNHDA, CDR2 SQIVND (reference sequence). The length of the CDR3 is 15 residues. Trimming removed 7 bases from V and 8 bases from J; junction bases left unmatched: 14. This chain's CDR3 is CASIGQRGHSDEQFF. In DNA, the CDR3 is TGTGCCAGTATTGGACAGAGGGGGCATTCCGATGAGCAGTTCTTC.

CDR3 loop: CASSEQGAHGYGYTF. CDR3 DNA: TGTGCCAGCAGCGAGCAGGGGGCTCACGGCTATGGCTACACCTTC. This sequence joins TRBV5-8 and TRBJ1-2; 8 nucleotides align to TRBD1. The CDR3 has 15 amino acids. V gave up 4 bases and J gave up 4 bases; unmatched junction bases: 9. The V gene's germline CDR1 is SGHTS and CDR2 YDEGEE.

This chain connects TRBV10-3 to TRBJ2-3; D uncertain. CDR3 length equals 12 residues. Trimming removed 10 bases at V and 8 bases at J, with 16 bases between. In germline, CDR1 is ENHRY, CDR2 SYGVKD. The CDR3 sequence: CATSEFMATQYF. The CDR3 bases are TGTGCCACGAGCGAGTTTATGGCTACGCAGTATTTT.

The chain links TRBV30 to TRBJ2-3, with D perhaps TRBD2 (5 bases). The length of the CDR3 is 13 residues. The germline V gene encodes CDR1 GTSNPN and CDR2 SVGIG (reference sequence). V was pared by 7 bases and J by 5 bases, with 16 bases between. The CDR3 region has the DNA TGTGCCTATACCCCCCCGGGAAGAGATACGCAGTATTTT. Translating gives CAYTPPGRDTQYF.

This sequence joins TRBV7-9 and TRBJ1-4; TRBD1 is a possible D gene (5 bases). The CDR3 contains 16 residues. V was cut by 1 base and J by 2 bases, with 11 bases left in between. Germline V gives CDR1 SEHNR, CDR2 FQNEAQ (reference sequence). DNA of the CDR3: TGTGCCAGCAGCTTAGGGTCAGGGTCGACTAATGAAAAACTGTTTTTT. Translation: CASSLGSGSTNEKLFF.

The chain recombines TRBV5-1 with TRBJ2-2; D is perhaps TRBD1 (5 bases). This CDR3 contains 13 residues. Germline V lookup: CDR1 SGHRS, CDR2 YFSETQ. The V gene lost 6 bases and the J gene lost 3 bases, with 9 bases spanning the gap. The CDR3 protein is CASNQGDTGELFF. Here the CDR3 DNA reads TGCGCCAGCAACCAGGGTGACACCGGGGAGCTGTTTTTT.

The chain is built from TRBV7-9 and TRBJ2-5; 10 positions agree with TRBD2. The CDR3 contains 18 residues. Germline V gives CDR1 SEHNR, CDR2 FQNEAQ (reference sequence). V shed 2 bases, J shed 2 bases, and the junction held 11 bases outside the gene matches. CDR3 amino acids: CASSLRASGLAVQETQYF. The CDR3 DNA is TGTGCCAGCAGCTTACGGGCAAGCGGACTAGCGGTACAAGAGACCCAGTACTTC. Combining the CDR3 with reference TRBV7-9 and TRBJ2-5 gives the whole variable domain DTGVSQNPRHKITKRGQNVTFRCDPISEHNRLYWYRQTLGQGPEFLTYFQNEAQLEKSRLLSDRFSAERPKGSFSTLEIQRTEQGDSAMYLCASSLRASGLAVQETQYFGPGTRLLVL.

The chain carries TRBV2 and TRBJ2-4; 8 bases map to TRBD1. Germline values: CDR1 SNHLY, CDR2 FYNNEI. With V trimmed by 6 bases and J by 7 bases, 8 bases remained unmatched. CDR3 size: 14 residues. CDR3 sequence: CASSSDRGGNIQYF. The CDR3 region has the DNA TGTGCCAGCAGCTCCGACAGGGGCGGGAACATTCAGTACTTC.

The chain recombines TRBV5-8 with TRBJ2-1; 15 bases are shared with TRBD2. Germline V gene lookup returns CDR1 SGHTS and CDR2 YDEGEE. Germline trimming cut 4 bases from V and 1 base from J; bases unmatched to any gene: 6. The CDR3 consists of 18 residues. The CDR3 region has the DNA TGTGCCAGCAGCCGTAGGACTAGCGGGGGGGCATCCTACAATGAGCAGTTCTTC. Its translation: CASSRRTSGGASYNEQFF.

This rearrangement joins TRBV19 to TRBJ2-2; 8 nucleotides match TRBD1. The ends lost 3 bases at V and 0 bases at J; junction bases unmatched: 0. This CDR3 is built from 15 residues. Germline-derived CDR1 and CDR2 are LNHDA and SQIVND (reference sequence). CDR3: CASSMTGANTGELFF. The DNA of the CDR3 is TGTGCCAGTAGTATGACAGGGGCGAACACCGGGGAGCTGTTTTTT. Full variable domain (missing parts from reference TRBV19 and TRBJ2-2): DGGITQSPKYLFRKEGQNVTLSCEQNLNHDAMYWYRQDPGQGLRLIYYSQIVNDFQKGDIAEGYSVSREKKESFPLTVTSAQKNPTAFYLCASSMTGANTGELFFGEGSRLTVL.

The chain employs TRBV5-1 and TRBJ1-6, with D unclear. Trimming left V 4 bases short and J 0 bases short, with 8 bases between. The CDR3 extends over 15 amino acids. Germline V gives CDR1 SGHRS, CDR2 YFSETQ. DNA for the CDR3: TGCGCCAGCAGCGATGGGAGCTCCTATAATTCACCCCTCCACTTT. Its protein is CASSDGSSYNSPLHF.

The table lists this clone with a count of one. The gene calls are TRBV2 and TRBJ1-1; 7 bases line up with TRBD1. The CDR3 spans 15 residues. Germline CDR1 and CDR2: SNHLY and FYNNEI. After removal of 7 bases from V and 2 bases from J, the junction contained 10 bases not matched to a gene. The CDR3 DNA reads TGTGCCAGCAAGGGGGCTGATAAGATCAACACTGAAGCTTTCTTT. It is translated as CASKGADKINTEAFF.

V gene TRBV7-9 combines with J gene TRBJ1-1; TRBD1 matches 12 bases. This CDR3 comprises 17 residues. CDR1 is SEHNR and CDR2 is FQNEAQ in the germline V gene (reference sequence). Trimming cost V 5 bases and J 0 bases; bases outside gene matches: 7. The CDR3 coding sequence is TGTGCCAGCAGCCCGGGACAGGGGGCCGGAATGAACACTGAAGCTTTCTTT. Translating it yields CASSPGQGAGMNTEAFF.